A single sample is the source of the 26 T cell receptor beta chains below, sequenced in a study of cytomegalovirus exposure and HLA in healthy donors. Primers: 60 Vbeta forward and 13 Jbeta reverse. Sequencing used immunoSEQ multiplex PCR; TCRdb keeps in-frame clones, though not all of them. The sample lists more than 95,000 clones; 70% to 85% were seen once. Sequencing was performed on PBMCs. The receptor source for this set is a woman between 18 and 29 years old in good health and CMV-seropositive.

Here the CDR3 DNA reads TGTGCCAGTAGTATGGGGGGGAACTATGGCTACACCTTC. It translates to CASSMGGNYGYTF. The genes are TRBV19 and TRBJ1-2; TRBD1 might be the D (5 bases). The CDR3 runs to 13 residues. V was clipped by 3 bases and J by 2 bases, with 7 bases between them. Germline V lookup: CDR1 LNHDA, CDR2 SQIVND (reference sequence).

The CDR3 DNA sequence: TGTGCCAGCAGCGGGATTCAGGGGTTTAACTATGGCTACACCTTC. Translation gives CASSGIQGFNYGYTF. J is TRBJ1-2 and V is TRBV7-9, with D possibly being TRBD1 (6 bases). The germline V and J ends were trimmed by 5 bases and 1 base, with 14 bases remaining between them. This CDR3 is 15 amino acids long. Germline CDR1 SEHNR, CDR2 FQNEAQ (reference sequence).

The chain couples TRBV10-3 to TRBJ2-4; D unclear. The CDR3 is 15 amino acids. Germline CDR1 ENHRY, CDR2 SYGVKD. Trimming removed 3 bases at V and 6 bases at J, with 15 bases between. CDR3 nucleotides: TGTGCCATCAGTGAACCCACCGCCGACTTAAACATTCAGTACTTC. Translation gives CAISEPTADLNIQYF.

The chain employs TRBV2 and TRBJ2-7; 8 bases map to TRBD1. This CDR3 is 15 amino acids long. Germline assignment: CDR1 SNHLY and CDR2 FYNNEI. V lost 3 bases to trimming and J lost 5 bases; unmatched junction nucleotides: 9. The CDR3 sequence: CASSEGGRGLHEQYF. The CDR3 DNA is TGTGCCAGCAGTGAGGGGGGCAGGGGGCTCCACGAGCAGTACTTC.

This sequence joins TRBV7-9 and TRBJ2-1, with 11 bases aligning to TRBD2. This CDR3 has 18 amino acids. Losses at the gene ends were 1 base for V and 7 bases for J; bases not matched to a gene: 12. Germline V gene data show CDR1 as SEHNR and CDR2 as FQNEAQ (reference sequence). For the CDR3, the DNA is TGTGCCAGCAGCTTAGAGCCCCCGGCTAGCGGGAGGCGGAATGAGCAGTTCTTC. Its translation: CASSLEPPASGRRNEQFF. Complete variable domain (other parts from reference TRBV7-9 and TRBJ2-1): DTGVSQNPRHKITKRGQNVTFRCDPISEHNRLYWYRQTLGQGPEFLTYFQNEAQLEKSRLLSDRFSAERPKGSFSTLEIQRTEQGDSAMYLCASSLEPPASGRRNEQFFGPGTRLTVL.

By share, this clone ranks as large. At the DNA level, this CDR3 is encoded by other sequences in the same sample as well. This chain's CDR3 is CASLPGQGPYGYTF. CDR3 nucleotide sequence: TGTGCCAGCCTTCCGGGACAGGGCCCCTATGGCTACACCTTC. The chain couples TRBV6-5 to TRBJ1-2, with 9 bases lining up with TRBD1. The V segment lost 8 bases and the J segment 4 bases; nucleotides outside the gene matches: 8. This CDR3 comprises 14 residues. The germline gives CDR1 MNHEY, CDR2 SVGAGI.

The chain couples TRBV28 to TRBJ2-7; D is undetermined. The germline V gene has CDR1 MDHEN and CDR2 SYDVKM. The CDR3 sequence is 14 residues long. V lost 6 bases, J lost 2 bases, and 14 bases lay in between. For the CDR3, the DNA is TGTGCCAGCAGCCATACTAACCCCCCCTACGAGCAGTACTTC. Its translation: CASSHTNPPYEQYF.

The CDR3 reads CASSVSGGVAGEQYF. The CDR3 DNA sequence: TGTGCCAGCAGCGTAAGTGGAGGTGTGGCGGGGGAGCAGTACTTC. The chain links TRBV9 to TRBJ2-7; possibly TRBD2 for D (6 bases). Germline V gene sequence: CDR1 SGDLS, CDR2 YYNGEE. V was clipped by 1 base and J by 7 bases, with 18 bases between them. There are 15 residues in the CDR3.

In the case of this clone: With a far larger clone one base away, a read error is the likely cause. The chain links TRBV2 to TRBJ2-7; TRBD1 matches at 9 bases. The CDR3 totals 12 residues. V was pared by 6 bases and J by 3 bases, with 0 bases of the junction left unmatched. Germline values: CDR1 SNHLY, CDR2 FYNNEI. CDR3 loop: CASRGQGYEQYF. CDR3 nucleotide sequence: TGTGCCAGCAGGGGACAGGGCTACGAGCAGTACTTC.

The rearrangement uses TRBV4-1 and TRBJ1-1; possible D gene TRBD1, 6 bases. V gave up 0 bases and J gave up 4 bases, with 9 bases separating them. Germline-derived CDR1 and CDR2 are MGHRA and YSYEKL. CDR3 length equals 14 residues. Here the CDR3 reads CASSQDGTSTEAFF. The CDR3, as DNA: TGCGCCAGCAGCCAAGATGGGACAAGCACTGAAGCTTTCTTT.

The J gene is TRBJ2-1, the V gene TRBV5-6; the D is unclear. This CDR3 has 14 amino acids. Germline V gene lookup returns CDR1 SGHDT and CDR2 YYEEEE. Trimming took 2 bases from V and 3 from J, leaving 9 bases between them. CDR3 in amino acids: CASSFSSVYNEQFF. The DNA of the CDR3 is TGTGCCAGCAGCTTTTCCTCGGTCTACAATGAGCAGTTCTTC.

The chain carries TRBV5-6 and TRBJ2-4, with D maybe TRBD1 (6 bases). Trimming took 1 base from V and 2 from J, leaving 10 bases between them. The CDR3 is made up of 15 amino acids. Germline lookup yields CDR1 SGHDT and CDR2 YYEEEE. The CDR3 DNA reads TGTGCCAGCAGCTTGCTCACAGGGACCAAAAACATTCAGTACTTC. This gives the protein CASSLLTGTKNIQYF.

Of note for this clone: The same CDR3 can be traced to other DNA sequences in this sample. The chain employs TRBV30 and TRBJ2-7, with TRBD2 as a possible D gene (6 bases). V dropped 0 bases and J dropped 6 bases, with 6 bases sitting between them. CDR1 is GTSNPN and CDR2 is SVGIG in the germline V gene (reference sequence). This CDR3 region has 11 residues. The CDR3 nucleotides read TGTGCCTGGAGTGTGGGGGGCGAGCAGTACTTC. Protein product: CAWSVGGEQYF.

This clone was found a few times. The chain has TRBV29-1 and TRBJ1-1, with D unresolved. The CDR3 is 13 residues long. Germline loops: CDR1 SQVTM, CDR2 ANQGSEA. Trimming took off 4 bases at V and 5 bases at J, with 14 bases between the two ends. The CDR3 coding sequence is TGCAGCGTTGGGGCGGGCCTGAGTACTGAAGCTTTCTTT. Translated, it gives CSVGAGLSTEAFF.

About this clone itself: At one end the junction does not follow the germline gene, possibly because of a read error. CDR3 sequence reads: CASTLRGGSAEAFF. CDR3 coding DNA: TGCGCCAGCACCTTGCGGGGGGGATCGGCTGAAGCTTTCTTT. The chain carries TRBV5-1 and TRBJ1-1; D is possibly TRBD1 (5 bases). Germline lookup yields CDR1 SGHRS and CDR2 YFSETQ. This CDR3 region has 14 residues.

This chain joins TRBV7-9 and TRBJ2-3, with TRBD2 matching 8 bases. Unmatched junction bases numbered 0, after V lost 3 bases and J lost 1 base. Germline V gene sequence: CDR1 SEHNR, CDR2 FQNEAQ (reference sequence). This CDR3 has 14 residues. CDR3: CASSLTSGTDTQYF. CDR3 coding DNA: TGTGCCAGCAGCTTGACTAGCGGCACAGATACGCAGTATTTT.

This clone appeared once. The chain is built from TRBV20-1 and TRBJ2-2, with D uncertain. Germline V gene lookup returns CDR1 DFQATT and CDR2 SNEGSKA (reference sequence). V was clipped by 7 bases and J by 3 bases, with 3 bases between them. This CDR3 is built from 10 residues. This CDR3 is CSVDTGELFF. CDR3 nucleotides: TGCAGTGTCGACACCGGGGAGCTGTTTTTT.

V and J are TRBV7-9 and TRBJ2-1, with 16 bases matching TRBD2. V was clipped by 5 bases and J by 1 base; unmatched bases: 8. Germline assignment: CDR1 SEHNR and CDR2 FQNEAQ (reference sequence). The CDR3 contains 19 residues. The CDR3 protein is CASSPSGLAGGPSYNEQFF. CDR3 nucleotides: TGTGCCAGCAGCCCATCGGGACTAGCGGGAGGGCCGTCCTACAATGAGCAGTTCTTC.

V and J are TRBV29-1 and TRBJ2-2; D is perhaps TRBD1 (6 bases). CDR1 and CDR2 from the germline V gene are SQVTM and ANQGSEA. The CDR3 is 14 amino acids. V lost 5 bases to trimming and J lost 0 bases, with 10 bases between them. In DNA, the CDR3 is TGCAGCGTTAGGGCAGGGGCGAACACCGGGGAGCTGTTTTTT. This encodes CSVRAGANTGELFF.

The DNA for the CDR3 is TGCAGCGGACGGGACTCTAGCTCCTACGAGCAGTACTTC. Protein product: CSGRDSSSYEQYF. The chain has TRBV29-1 and TRBJ2-7; maybe TRBD2 (6 bases). This CDR3 is 13 amino acids long. Germline V gives CDR1 SQVTM, CDR2 ANQGSEA. The V end was cut by 7 bases, the J end by 0 bases, with 13 bases between.

The rearrangement joins TRBV5-6 to TRBJ1-2; tentatively, D is TRBD1 (5 bases). The CDR3 spans 15 residues. V was shortened by 4 bases and J by 0 bases, with 13 bases between the two germline ends. From germline, CDR1 is SGHDT and CDR2 YYEEEE. The CDR3 coding sequence is TGTGCCAGCAGCCCTCAGGGCGCCACTAACTATGGCTACACCTTC. Its translation is CASSPQGATNYGYTF.

V is TRBV9 and J is TRBJ2-3; perhaps TRBD2 as D (6 bases). Per the germline V gene, CDR1 is SGDLS and CDR2 is YYNGEE. Trimming stripped 2 bases from V and 3 bases from J, with 16 bases between. The CDR3 is made up of 16 amino acids. The CDR3 region is CASSVGGWSGTDTQYF. The CDR3 DNA is TGTGCCAGCAGCGTTGGGGGGTGGAGCGGGACAGATACGCAGTATTTT. Supplemented by reference TRBV9 and TRBJ2-3, the full variable domain reads DSGVTQTPKHLITATGQRVTLRCSPRSGDLSVYWYQQSLDQGLQFLIQYYNGEERAKGNILERFSAQQFPDLHSELNLSSLELGDSALYFCASSVGGWSGTDTQYFGPGTRLTVL.

The chain couples TRBV10-3 to TRBJ2-1; TRBD2 matches 10 bases. With V trimmed by 8 bases and J by 7 bases, 8 bases remained unmatched. CDR1 is ENHRY, CDR2 SYGVKD, per germline. CDR3 length: 14 amino acids. The CDR3 bases are TGTGCCATCCCTAGCGGGAGAAATGGTAATGAGCAGTTCTTC. This gives the protein CAIPSGRNGNEQFF.

The rearrangement uses TRBV6-5 and TRBJ2-7; 7 positions match TRBD1. CDR1 is MNHEY, CDR2 SVGAGI, per germline. Losses at the gene ends were 5 bases for V and 6 bases for J; bases not matched to a gene: 7. The CDR3 is 13 residues long. CDR3 DNA: TGTGCCAGCAGTCCAGGGGGAATAGGCGAGCAGTACTTC. This encodes CASSPGGIGEQYF.

The chain is built from TRBV7-9 and TRBJ1-5; D is perhaps TRBD1 (5 bases). The V gene lost 5 bases and the J gene lost 5 bases, with 10 bases spanning the gap. The CDR3 spans 13 residues. In germline, CDR1 is SEHNR, CDR2 FQNEAQ (reference sequence). CDR3 DNA: TGTGCCAGCAGCCGTCAGGGTTATCAGCCCCAGCATTTT. This encodes CASSRQGYQPQHF.

The chain recombines TRBV9 with TRBJ2-7; maybe TRBD2 (5 bases). V shed 4 bases and J shed 6 bases, with 17 bases lying between them. Per germline, CDR1 SGDLS and CDR2 YYNGEE. CDR3 length: 14 residues. Here the CDR3 reads CASSTNGGSGEQYF. Here the CDR3 DNA reads TGTGCCAGCAGCACAAATGGCGGGTCCGGCGAGCAGTACTTC.